The T cell receptor (beta chain) under discussion was sequenced for a study of blood T cells in healthy people across ages. Findings of the study overall: Versus aged donors, long-lived donors had higher diversity and more naive CD4+ cells.

This clonotype was seen once. The antigen is undetermined. The length of the CDR3 is 13 residues. CDR1 and CDR2 (germline): MNHNS, SASEGT. After removal of 6 bases from V and 5 bases from J, the junction contained 6 bases not matched to a gene. Primed by a sample-barcoded 5' primer and a J-beta primer mix, a second PCR proceeded for 7 to 11 cycles. From the 5' RACE reads, TCRdb called clonotypes with MiXCR, one entry per CDR3 protein. The sample lists roughly 720,000 distinct CDR3 sequences, about 55% occurring once. The receptor was derived from an elderly man in good health. The rearrangement joins TRBV6-1 to TRBJ2-7, with 8 bases fitting TRBD1. The sequenced sample was blood. Written as DNA, the CDR3 is TGTGCCAGCAGCGTTGACAGGGGCGACGAGCAGTACTTC. Its protein product is CASSVDRGDEQYF.